This entry lists 13 T cell receptor beta chains sequenced from one sample in a study of T cell responses to AZD1222 COVID-19 vaccine. This table comes from immunoSEQ multiplex PCR, and its TCRdb copy is limited to in-frame clones, with some not included. This sample has roughly 140,000 clones, with more than 75% found just once. The sample in question was peripheral blood, obtained on day 0 of AZD1222 vaccination. The receptor set was obtained from an adult in good health.

The chain couples TRBV11-2 to TRBJ1-1; D is uncertain. This CDR3 region has 13 residues. The germline gives CDR1 SGHAT, CDR2 FQNNGV. Between the trimmed V and J ends, which lost 4 bases and 1 base, there was a span of 7 bases. CDR3 sequence: CASSWQRNTEAFF. CDR3 DNA sequence: TGTGCCAGCAGCTGGCAAAGGAACACTGAAGCTTTCTTT.

This clone occurred a few times. The chain uses TRBV28 and TRBJ2-7; 9 bases align to TRBD1. The CDR3 length is 16 residues. Germline loops: CDR1 MDHEN, CDR2 SYDVKM. The ends lost 4 bases at V and 2 bases at J; junction bases unmatched: 9. CDR3 nucleotide sequence: TGTGCCAGCAGTTCTAGGCGGACAGGGGTGGCCTACGAGCAGTACTTC. It translates to CASSSRRTGVAYEQYF. The full variable domain, its missing parts supplied by reference TRBV28 and TRBJ2-7, is DVKVTQSSRYLVKRTGEKVFLECVQDMDHENMFWYRQDPGLGLRLIYFSYDVKMKEKGDIPEGYSVSREKKERFSLILESASTNQTSMYLCASSSRRTGVAYEQYFGPGTRLTVT.

This chain links TRBV4-1 with TRBJ2-1; D might be TRBD1 (6 bases). In germline, CDR1 is MGHRA, CDR2 YSYEKL. This CDR3 has 15 residues. The V end was cut by 1 base, the J end by 7 bases, with 14 bases between. The CDR3 region has the DNA TGCGCCAGCAGCCAAGTGGCAGGGGATTTGAATGAGCAGTTCTTC. Encoded protein: CASSQVAGDLNEQFF.

The chain is built from TRBV20-1 and TRBJ1-4; D remains unclear. The CDR3 loop spans 11 amino acids. Trimming took off 0 bases at V and 6 bases at J, with 2 bases between the two ends. CDR1 and CDR2 (germline): DFQATT, SNEGSKA (reference sequence). The CDR3 nucleotides read TGCAGTGCTAGAGAGTATGAAAAACTGTTTTTT. As protein: CSAREYEKLFF.

V gene TRBV18 combines with J gene TRBJ2-3; 7 nucleotides line up with TRBD2. Germline CDR1 KGHSH, CDR2 LQKENI. With 6 bases clipped from V and 2 bases from J, the junction kept 11 bases outside the gene matches. The CDR3 contains 16 residues. CDR3 bases: TGTGCCAGCTCTCCCCGGCAGAGCGGGACCACAGATACGCAGTATTTT. Its protein product is CASSPRQSGTTDTQYF.

This clone was counted a single time. The V and J genes are TRBV6-5 and TRBJ1-5, with 10 positions matching TRBD1. V gave up 6 bases and J gave up 5 bases; unmatched junction bases: 7. The CDR3 has 15 amino acids. Germline V CDR1 and CDR2: MNHEY, SVGAGI. The CDR3: CASRPGTGVDQPQHF. For the CDR3, the DNA is TGTGCCAGCAGACCAGGGACAGGGGTCGATCAGCCCCAGCATTTT.

The V gene is TRBV29-1, the J gene TRBJ1-3; the D gene is possibly TRBD1 (6 bases). V dropped 0 bases and J dropped 3 bases, with 12 bases sitting between them. Looked up from germline, CDR1 is SQVTM and CDR2 is ANQGSEA. The CDR3 has 15 residues. Here the CDR3 reads CSVEDPGVGGNTIYF. In nucleotides, the CDR3 is TGCAGCGTTGAAGATCCAGGGGTCGGTGGAAACACCATATATTTT. Full variable domain (rest looked up from reference TRBV29-1 and TRBJ1-3): SAVISQKPSRDICQRGTSLTIQCQVDSQVTMMFWYRQQPGQSLTLIATANQGSEATYESGFVIDKFPISRPNLTFSTLTVSNMSPEDSSIYLCSVEDPGVGGNTIYFGEGSWLTVV.

The rearrangement uses TRBV24-1 and TRBJ2-5; 15 bases map to TRBD2. The J segment lost 5 bases and the V segment lost 1 base, leaving 1 base of the junction unmatched. Germline V gene lookup returns CDR1 KGHDR and CDR2 SFDVKD. The CDR3 length is 16 residues. The CDR3 nucleotides read TGTGCCACCAGTGATTTCGGGACTAGCGGGAGGGAGACCCAGTACTTC. It specifies CATSDFGTSGRETQYF.

The chain is built from TRBV11-2 and TRBJ1-2; tentative D call: TRBD1 (5 bases). The CDR3 runs to 15 residues. Per germline, CDR1 SGHAT and CDR2 FQNNGV. The germline V and J ends were trimmed by 6 bases and 6 bases, with 20 bases remaining between them. The CDR3 loop is CASSSTWGSTDGYTF. Written as DNA, the CDR3 is TGTGCCAGCAGTTCCACCTGGGGGTCAACGGATGGCTACACCTTC. Combining the CDR3 with reference TRBV11-2 and TRBJ1-2 gives the whole variable domain EAGVAQSPRYKIIEKRQSVAFWCNPISGHATLYWYQQILGQGPKLLIQFQNNGVVDDSQLPKDRFSAERLKGVDSTLKIQPAKLEDSAVYLCASSSTWGSTDGYTFGSGTRLTVV.

V gene TRBV5-1 combines with J gene TRBJ1-2; D possibly corresponds to TRBD1 (6 bases). Per the germline V gene, CDR1 is SGHRS and CDR2 is YFSETQ. The CDR3 is made up of 14 amino acids. V lost 3 bases, J lost 0 bases, and 9 bases lay in between. The CDR3 loop is CASSSDSPNYGYTF. CDR3 nucleotides: TGCGCCAGCAGCTCGGACAGCCCTAACTATGGCTACACCTTC.

This chain uses TRBV2 with TRBJ1-2, with D maybe TRBD1 (5 bases). CDR1 SNHLY and CDR2 FYNNEI come from the germline V gene. V was shortened by 2 bases and J by 0 bases, with 7 bases between the two germline ends. This CDR3 comprises 14 residues. CDR3 protein: CASSEQGTNYGYTF. The CDR3 bases are TGTGCCAGCAGTGAACAGGGTACTAACTATGGCTACACCTTC.

This clone was counted a single time. The chain links TRBV19 to TRBJ2-1, with TRBD2 identical over 16 bases. The CDR3 totals 18 residues. Germline V gene lookup returns CDR1 LNHDA and CDR2 SQIVND (reference sequence). Unmatched junction bases numbered 9, after V lost 6 bases and J lost 4 bases. The CDR3 loop is CASRGGGLAGGDYNEQFF. The CDR3 DNA reads TGTGCCAGTAGAGGTGGGGGACTAGCGGGAGGGGATTACAATGAGCAGTTCTTC.

The rearrangement uses TRBV13 and TRBJ2-5; maybe TRBD2 (5 bases). The CDR3 consists of 14 residues. Trimming removed 4 bases at V and 5 bases at J, with 14 bases between. Germline-derived CDR1 and CDR2 are PRHDT and FYEKMQ (reference sequence). In nucleotides, the CDR3 is TGTGCCAGCAGCTACGGACTGGAGAGGGAGACCCAGTACTTC. Amino acids: CASSYGLERETQYF. Variable domain in full (rest from reference TRBV13 and TRBJ2-5): AAGVIQSPRHLIKEKRETATLKCYPIPRHDTVYWYQQGPGQDPQFLISFYEKMQSDKGSIPDRFSAQQFSDYHSELNMSSLELGDSALYFCASSYGLERETQYFGPGTRLLVL.